The 5 T cell receptor beta chains below all came from one sample that was sequenced in a study of blood T cell repertoires in COVID-19. Produced via immunoSEQ multiplex PCR; TCRdb's table is partial and in-frame only. The profile shows more than 250,000 clones, around 82% of them singletons. The sequencing sample was made of peripheral blood. The receptors were sampled from a human donor in a cohort sampled during active COVID-19.

The CDR3 DNA sequence: TGTGCCATTCGGGGGGCCTCCTACAATGAGCAGTTCTTC. Translated: CAIRGASYNEQFF. This chain joins TRBV28 and TRBJ2-1; possible D gene TRBD2, 7 bases. Per germline, CDR1 MDHEN and CDR2 SYDVKM. Trimming cost V 10 bases and J 0 bases, with 10 bases left between them. The CDR3 loop spans 13 amino acids.

V gene TRBV14 combines with J gene TRBJ1-4; tentatively, D is TRBD1 (5 bases). The CDR3 loop spans 16 amino acids. V was shortened by 4 bases and J by 0 bases, with 12 bases between the two germline ends. The germline CDR1 and CDR2 sequences are SGHDN and FVKESK. The CDR3 DNA follows: TGTGCCAGCAGCCCATACCCGACAGCAACTAATGAAAAACTGTTTTTT. Protein sequence: CASSPYPTATNEKLFF.

The chain has TRBV7-2 and TRBJ1-2; D is perhaps TRBD1 (5 bases). This CDR3 comprises 14 residues. V was pared by 1 base and J by 2 bases, with 8 bases between. CDR1 and CDR2 from the germline V gene are SGHTA and FQGNSA. The CDR3 loop reads CASSLVGRNYGYTF. In DNA, the CDR3 is TGTGCCAGCAGCTTAGTGGGGCGAAACTATGGCTACACCTTC.

Details on this clone: An end of the junction differs from the germline gene, which may be a read error. The chain joins TRBV28 to TRBJ1-1, with D uncertain. Germline V gene sequence: CDR1 MDHEN, CDR2 SYDVKM. This CDR3 contains 14 residues. The CDR3 loop is CASSLLTSNAEAFF. CDR3 DNA: TGTGCCAGCAGTTTATTGACTTCGAACGCTGAAGCTTTCTTT.

The rearrangement links TRBV19 to TRBJ2-5, with 9 bases identical to TRBD1. The CDR3 is made up of 15 amino acids. The V and J ends lost 6 bases and 5 bases, in that order; junction bases with no gene match: 10. Germline values: CDR1 LNHDA, CDR2 SQIVND (reference sequence). The CDR3 nucleotides are TGTGCCAGTAGGAATCCGGGACAGGGACGGGAGACCCAGTACTTC. As protein: CASRNPGQGRETQYF.